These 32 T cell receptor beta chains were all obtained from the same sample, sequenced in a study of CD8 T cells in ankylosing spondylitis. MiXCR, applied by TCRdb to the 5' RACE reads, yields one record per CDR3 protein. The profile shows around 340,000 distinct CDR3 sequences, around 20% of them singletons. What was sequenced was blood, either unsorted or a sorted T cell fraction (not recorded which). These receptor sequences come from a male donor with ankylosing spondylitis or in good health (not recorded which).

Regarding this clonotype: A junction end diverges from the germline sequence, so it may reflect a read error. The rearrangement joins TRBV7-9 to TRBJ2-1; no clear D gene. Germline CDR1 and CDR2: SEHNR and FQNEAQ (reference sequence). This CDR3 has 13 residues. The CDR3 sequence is CASILGPVNEQFF. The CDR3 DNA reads TGTGCCAGCATCTTAGGTCCCGTCAATGAGCAGTTCTTC.

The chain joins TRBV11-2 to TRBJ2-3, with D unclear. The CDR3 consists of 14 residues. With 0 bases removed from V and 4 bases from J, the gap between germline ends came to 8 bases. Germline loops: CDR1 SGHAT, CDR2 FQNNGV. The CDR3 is CASSLEENPDTQYF. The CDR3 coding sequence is TGTGCCAGCAGCTTAGAGGAGAACCCAGATACGCAGTATTTT.

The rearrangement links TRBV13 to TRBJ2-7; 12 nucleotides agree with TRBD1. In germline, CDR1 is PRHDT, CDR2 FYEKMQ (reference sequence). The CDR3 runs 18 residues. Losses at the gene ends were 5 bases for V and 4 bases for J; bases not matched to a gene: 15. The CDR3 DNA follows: TGTGCCAGCAGCCCAAAGGGCGGGACAGGGGGCGCGTGGTACGAGCAGTACTTC. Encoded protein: CASSPKGGTGGAWYEQYF.

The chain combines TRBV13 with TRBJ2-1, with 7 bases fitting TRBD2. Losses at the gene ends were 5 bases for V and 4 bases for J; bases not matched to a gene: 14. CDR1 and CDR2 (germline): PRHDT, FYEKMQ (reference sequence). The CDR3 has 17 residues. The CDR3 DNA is TGTGCCAGCAGCCCCTATGCTGGGGGGGTTCCATACAATGAGCAGTTCTTC. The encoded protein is CASSPYAGGVPYNEQFF.

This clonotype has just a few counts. CDR3 protein: CASSLFPGDTQYF. The CDR3 DNA reads TGTGCCAGCAGTTTGTTCCCGGGGGATACGCAGTATTTT. This rearrangement joins TRBV28 to TRBJ2-3; possibly TRBD2 for D (5 bases). The CDR3 spans 13 residues. Germline assignment: CDR1 MDHEN and CDR2 SYDVKM. V was pared by 3 bases and J by 6 bases, with 10 bases between.

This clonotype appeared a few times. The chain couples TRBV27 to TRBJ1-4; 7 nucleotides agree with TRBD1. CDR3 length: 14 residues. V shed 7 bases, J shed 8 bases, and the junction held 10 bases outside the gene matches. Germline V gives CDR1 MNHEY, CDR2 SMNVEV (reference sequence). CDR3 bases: TGTGCCAGCACCCATAGGGGGCTTGGGGAAAAACTGTTTTTT. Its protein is CASTHRGLGEKLFF.

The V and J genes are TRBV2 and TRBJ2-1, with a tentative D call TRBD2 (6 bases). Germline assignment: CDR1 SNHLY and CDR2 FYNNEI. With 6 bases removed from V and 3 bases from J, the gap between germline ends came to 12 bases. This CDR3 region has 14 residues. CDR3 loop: CASSVGLIYNEQFF. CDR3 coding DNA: TGTGCCAGCAGCGTGGGACTGATCTACAATGAGCAGTTCTTC.

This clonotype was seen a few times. The CDR3 nucleotides read TGTGCCAGCAGTCCACGGACAACTCAGGAAAGCAATCAGCCCCAGCATTTT. Translated: CASSPRTTQESNQPQHF. The chain is built from TRBV27 and TRBJ1-5; D might be TRBD1 (5 bases). The CDR3 has 17 amino acids. CDR1 is MNHEY and CDR2 is SMNVEV in the germline V gene (reference sequence). Trimming removed 5 bases from V and 1 base from J, with 18 bases in between.

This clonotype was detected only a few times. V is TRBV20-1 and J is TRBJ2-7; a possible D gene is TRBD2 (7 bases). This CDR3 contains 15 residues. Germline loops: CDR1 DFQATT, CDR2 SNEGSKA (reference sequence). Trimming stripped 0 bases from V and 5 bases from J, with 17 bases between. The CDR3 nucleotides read TGCAGTGCTAGAGATCTGCGGGGGCTCCTAAACGAGCAGTACTTC. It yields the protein CSARDLRGLLNEQYF.

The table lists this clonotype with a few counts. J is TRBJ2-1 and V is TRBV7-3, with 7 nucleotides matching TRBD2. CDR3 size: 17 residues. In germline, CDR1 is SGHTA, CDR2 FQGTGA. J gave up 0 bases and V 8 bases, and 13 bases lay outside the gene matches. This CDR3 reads CASYPGRGGSSYNEQFF. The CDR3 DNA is TGTGCCAGCTACCCCGGAAGGGGCGGGAGCTCCTACAATGAGCAGTTCTTC.

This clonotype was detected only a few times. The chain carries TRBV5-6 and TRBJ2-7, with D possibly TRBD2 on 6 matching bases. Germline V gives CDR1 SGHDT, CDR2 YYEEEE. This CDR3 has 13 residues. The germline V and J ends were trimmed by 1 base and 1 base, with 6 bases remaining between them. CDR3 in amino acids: CASSLRESYEQYF. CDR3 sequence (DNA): TGTGCCAGCAGCTTGCGGGAGTCCTACGAGCAGTACTTC.

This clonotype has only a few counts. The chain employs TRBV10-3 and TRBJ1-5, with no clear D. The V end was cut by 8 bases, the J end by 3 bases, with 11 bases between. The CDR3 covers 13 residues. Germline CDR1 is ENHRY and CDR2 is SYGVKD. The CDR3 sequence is CAIGGGINQPQHF. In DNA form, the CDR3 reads TGTGCCATCGGCGGCGGAATCAATCAGCCCCAGCATTTT.

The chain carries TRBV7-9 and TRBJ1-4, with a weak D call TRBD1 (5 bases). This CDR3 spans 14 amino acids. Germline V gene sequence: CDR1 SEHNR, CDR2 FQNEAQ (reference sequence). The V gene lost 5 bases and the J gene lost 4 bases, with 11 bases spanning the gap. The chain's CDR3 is CASSPTAINEKLFF. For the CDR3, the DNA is TGTGCCAGCAGCCCGACAGCCATTAATGAAAAACTGTTTTTT. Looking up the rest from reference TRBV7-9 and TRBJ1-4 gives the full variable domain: DTGVSQNPRHKITKRGQNVTFRCDPISEHNRLYWYRQTLGQGPEFLTYFQNEAQLEKSRLLSDRFSAERPKGSFSTLEIQRTEQGDSAMYLCASSPTAINEKLFFGSGTQLSVL.

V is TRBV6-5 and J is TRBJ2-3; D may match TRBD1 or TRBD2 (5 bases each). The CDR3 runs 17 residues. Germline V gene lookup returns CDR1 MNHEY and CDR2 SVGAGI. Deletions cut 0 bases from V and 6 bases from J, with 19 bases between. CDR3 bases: TGTGCCAGCAGTTACTCGGACTTGGGGGTTGTAGCGGATACGCAGTATTTT. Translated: CASSYSDLGVVADTQYF.

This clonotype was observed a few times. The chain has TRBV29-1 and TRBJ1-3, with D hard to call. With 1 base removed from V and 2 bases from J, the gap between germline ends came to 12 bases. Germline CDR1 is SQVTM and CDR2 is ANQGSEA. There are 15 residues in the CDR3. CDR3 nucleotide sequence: TGCAGCGTTGAAGGTCAACTCGGCCCTGGAAACACCATATATTTT. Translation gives CSVEGQLGPGNTIYF.

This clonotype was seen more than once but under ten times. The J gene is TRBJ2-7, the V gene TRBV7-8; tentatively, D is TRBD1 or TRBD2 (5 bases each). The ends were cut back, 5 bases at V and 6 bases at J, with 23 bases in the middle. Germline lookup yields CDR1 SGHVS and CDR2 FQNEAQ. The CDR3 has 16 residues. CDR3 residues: CASSHGQGLKAFEQYF. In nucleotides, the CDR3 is TGTGCCAGCAGCCACGGACAAGGACTTAAGGCTTTCGAGCAGTACTTC.

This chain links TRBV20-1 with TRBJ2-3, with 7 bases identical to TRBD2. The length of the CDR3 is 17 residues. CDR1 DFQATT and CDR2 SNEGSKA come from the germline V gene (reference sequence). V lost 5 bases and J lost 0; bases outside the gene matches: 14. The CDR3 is CSAPTAWSAGSTDTQYF. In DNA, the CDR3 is TGCAGTGCTCCCACTGCGTGGTCAGCGGGGAGCACAGATACGCAGTATTTT.

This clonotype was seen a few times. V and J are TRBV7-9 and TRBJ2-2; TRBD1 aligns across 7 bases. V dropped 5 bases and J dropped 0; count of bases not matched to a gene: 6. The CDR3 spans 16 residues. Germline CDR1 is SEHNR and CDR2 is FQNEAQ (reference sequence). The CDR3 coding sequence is TGTGCCAGCAGCCCCCGACAGGGAACGAACACCGGGGAGCTGTTTTTT. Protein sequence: CASSPRQGTNTGELFF.

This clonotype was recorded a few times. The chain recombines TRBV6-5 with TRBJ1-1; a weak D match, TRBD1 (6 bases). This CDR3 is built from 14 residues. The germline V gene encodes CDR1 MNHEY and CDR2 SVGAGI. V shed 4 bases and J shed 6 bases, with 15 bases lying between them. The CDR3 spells CASSLTGGGSEAFF. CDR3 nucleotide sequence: TGTGCCAGCAGTTTGACGGGGGGCGGGTCTGAAGCTTTCTTT.

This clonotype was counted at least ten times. The CDR3 DNA sequence: TGCAGCGGGCAGGGGCAGGGATACAATGAGCAGTTCTTC. This gives the protein CSGQGQGYNEQFF. V gene TRBV29-1 combines with J gene TRBJ2-1; weak D call: TRBD1 (6 bases). In germline, CDR1 is SQVTM, CDR2 ANQGSEA. V was shortened by 7 bases and J by 4 bases, with 14 bases between the two germline ends. The CDR3 runs 13 residues.

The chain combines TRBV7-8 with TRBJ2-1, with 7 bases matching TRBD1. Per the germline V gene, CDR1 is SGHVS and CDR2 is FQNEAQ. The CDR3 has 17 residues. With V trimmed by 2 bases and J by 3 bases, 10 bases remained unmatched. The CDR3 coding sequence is TGTGCCAGCAGCTTATGGCCGCCGACAGGGTACTACAATGAGCAGTTCTTC. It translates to CASSLWPPTGYYNEQFF.

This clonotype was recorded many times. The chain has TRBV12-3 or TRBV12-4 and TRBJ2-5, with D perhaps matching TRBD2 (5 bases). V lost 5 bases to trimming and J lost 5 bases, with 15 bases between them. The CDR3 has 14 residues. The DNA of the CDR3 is TGTGCCAGCAGTCCCTACATCGGAGGTGAGACCCAGTACTTC. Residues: CASSPYIGGETQYF.

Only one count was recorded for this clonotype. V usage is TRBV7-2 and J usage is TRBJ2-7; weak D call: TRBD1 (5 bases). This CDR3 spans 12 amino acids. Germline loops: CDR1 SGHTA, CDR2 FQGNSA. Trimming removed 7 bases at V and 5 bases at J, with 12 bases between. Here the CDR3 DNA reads TGTGCCAGCAACCAGGGTACCCACGAGCAGTACTTC. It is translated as CASNQGTHEQYF. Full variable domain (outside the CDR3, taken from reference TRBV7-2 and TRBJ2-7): GAGVSQSPSNKVTEKGKDVELRCDPISGHTALYWYRQSLGQGLEFLIYFQGNSAPDKSGLPSDRFSAERTGGSVSTLTIQRTQQEDSAVYLCASNQGTHEQYFGPGTRLTVT.

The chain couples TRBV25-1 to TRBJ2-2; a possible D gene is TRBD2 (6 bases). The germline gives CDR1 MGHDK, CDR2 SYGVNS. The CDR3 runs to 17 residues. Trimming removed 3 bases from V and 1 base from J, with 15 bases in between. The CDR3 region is CASSDWGEGLNTGELFF. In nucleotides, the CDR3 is TGTGCCAGCAGTGATTGGGGGGAAGGGTTGAACACCGGGGAGCTGTTTTTT. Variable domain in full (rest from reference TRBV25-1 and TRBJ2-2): EADIYQTPRYLVIGTGKKITLECSQTMGHDKMYWYQQDPGMELHLIHYSYGVNSTEKGDLSSESTVSRIRTEHFPLTLESARPSHTSQYLCASSDWGEGLNTGELFFGEGSRLTVL.

DNA of the CDR3: TGTGCCAGCAGTAACAGTCCCTTGGGCGCTGAAGCTTTCTTT. It codes for CASSNSPLGAEAFF. This chain uses TRBV27 with TRBJ1-1; no clear D gene. The V end was cut by 5 bases, the J end by 6 bases, with 16 bases between. Germline CDR1 MNHEY, CDR2 SMNVEV (reference sequence). The CDR3 extends over 14 amino acids.

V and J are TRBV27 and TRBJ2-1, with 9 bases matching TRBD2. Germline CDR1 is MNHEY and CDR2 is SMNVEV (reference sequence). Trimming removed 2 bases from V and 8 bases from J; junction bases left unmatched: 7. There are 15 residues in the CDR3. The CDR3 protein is CASSLAAGGWDEQFF. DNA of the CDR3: TGTGCCAGCAGTTTAGCCGCGGGGGGGTGGGATGAGCAGTTCTTC.

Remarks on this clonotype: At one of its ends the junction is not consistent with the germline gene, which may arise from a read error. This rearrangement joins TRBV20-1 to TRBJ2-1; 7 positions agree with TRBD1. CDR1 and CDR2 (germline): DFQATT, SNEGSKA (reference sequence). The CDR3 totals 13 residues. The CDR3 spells CSAPGQRYNEQLF. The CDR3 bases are TGCAGTGCCCCGGGACAGAGATACAATGAGCAGCTCTTC.

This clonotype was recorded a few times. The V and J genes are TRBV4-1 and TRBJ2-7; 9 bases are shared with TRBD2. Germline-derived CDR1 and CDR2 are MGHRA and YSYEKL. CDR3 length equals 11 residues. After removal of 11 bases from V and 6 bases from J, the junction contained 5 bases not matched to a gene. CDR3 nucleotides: TGCGCCTCGCGGGGGGGAATCGAGCAGTACTTC. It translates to CASRGGIEQYF.

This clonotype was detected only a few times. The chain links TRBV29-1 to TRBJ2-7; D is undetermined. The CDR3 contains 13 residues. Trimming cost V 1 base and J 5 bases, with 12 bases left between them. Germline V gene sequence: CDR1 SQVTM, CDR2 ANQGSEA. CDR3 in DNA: TGCAGCGTTGAAGGTCGCAGGAGCCACGAGCAGTACTTC. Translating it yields CSVEGRRSHEQYF.

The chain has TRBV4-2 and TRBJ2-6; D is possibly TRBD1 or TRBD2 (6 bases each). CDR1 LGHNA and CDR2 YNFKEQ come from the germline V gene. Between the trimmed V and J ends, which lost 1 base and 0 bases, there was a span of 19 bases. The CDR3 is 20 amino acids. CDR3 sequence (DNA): TGTGCCAGCAGCCAAGGAGGGCGGGGACACCTATACTCTGGGGCCAACGTCCTGACTTTC. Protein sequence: CASSQGGRGHLYSGANVLTF.

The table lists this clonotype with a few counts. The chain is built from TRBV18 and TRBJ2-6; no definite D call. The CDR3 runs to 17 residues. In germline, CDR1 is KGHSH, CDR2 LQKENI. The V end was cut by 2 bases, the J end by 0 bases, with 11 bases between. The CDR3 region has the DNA TGTGCCAGCTCACCATTCTGGGCAGCCTCTGGGGCCAACGTCCTGACTTTC. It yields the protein CASSPFWAASGANVLTF. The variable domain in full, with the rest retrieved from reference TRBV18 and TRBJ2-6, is NAGVMQNPRHLVRRRGQEARLRCSPMKGHSHVYWYRQLPEEGLKFMVYLQKENIIDESGMPKERFSAEFPKEGPSILRIQQVVRGDSAAYFCASSPFWAASGANVLTFGAGSRLTVL.

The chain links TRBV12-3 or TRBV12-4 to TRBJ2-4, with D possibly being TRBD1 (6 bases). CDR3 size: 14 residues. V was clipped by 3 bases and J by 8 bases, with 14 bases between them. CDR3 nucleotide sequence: TGTGCCAGCAGTTTTAGGCAGGGGAGTGACATTCAGTACTTC. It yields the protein CASSFRQGSDIQYF.